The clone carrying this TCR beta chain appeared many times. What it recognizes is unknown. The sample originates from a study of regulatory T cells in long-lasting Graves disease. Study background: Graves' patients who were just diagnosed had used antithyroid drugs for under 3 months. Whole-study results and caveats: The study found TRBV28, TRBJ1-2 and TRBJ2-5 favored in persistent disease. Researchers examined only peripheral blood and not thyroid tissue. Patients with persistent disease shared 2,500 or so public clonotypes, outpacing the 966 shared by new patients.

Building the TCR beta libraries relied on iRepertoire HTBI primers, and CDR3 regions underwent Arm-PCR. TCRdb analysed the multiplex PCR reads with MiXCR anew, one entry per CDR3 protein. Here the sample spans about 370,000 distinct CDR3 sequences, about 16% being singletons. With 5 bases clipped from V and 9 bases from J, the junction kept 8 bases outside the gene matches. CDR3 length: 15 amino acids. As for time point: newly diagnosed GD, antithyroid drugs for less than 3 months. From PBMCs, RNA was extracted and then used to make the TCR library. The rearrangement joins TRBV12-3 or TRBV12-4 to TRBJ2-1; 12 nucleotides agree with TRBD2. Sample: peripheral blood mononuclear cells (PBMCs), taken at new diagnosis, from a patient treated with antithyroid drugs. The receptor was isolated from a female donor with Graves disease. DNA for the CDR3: TGTGCCAGCAGTCCTGGACTAGCGGGGACGGGTGAGCAGTTCTTC. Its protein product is CASSPGLAGTGEQFF.